Below, one TCR beta chain is given with its context. Its antigen remains unknown. This sample was included in a study of early T cells in non-severe SARS-CoV-2 infection. Study in general: From unsorted whole blood, bulk RNA was sequenced, and the chains remained unpaired. Findings of the study overall: VDJdb-based matching was biased toward anti-spike CD8 responses and missed private and CD4 specificities.

The CDR3 contains 14 residues. CDR1 and CDR2 from the germline V gene are SGHDT and YYEEEE. Trimming removed 4 bases from V and 12 bases from J, with 20 bases in between. In TCRdb, the 5' RACE reads were re-called with MiXCR into one record per CDR3 protein. The table lists 100,000 to 120,000 distinct CDR3 sequences, around 12% of them singletons, with approximately 3.8% in the top ten. The sample in question was whole blood, obtained at baseline. This chain links TRBV5-6 with TRBJ2-4; D is perhaps TRBD1 or TRBD2 (5 bases each). The receptor was isolated from an adult who was a healthcare worker with PCR-confirmed SARS-CoV-2 infection or an uninfected control (not recorded which). CDR3 sequence reads: CASSPGTLHLAQYF. CDR3 in DNA: TGTGCCAGCAGCCCGGGGACCTTACACCTCGCTCAGTACTTC.